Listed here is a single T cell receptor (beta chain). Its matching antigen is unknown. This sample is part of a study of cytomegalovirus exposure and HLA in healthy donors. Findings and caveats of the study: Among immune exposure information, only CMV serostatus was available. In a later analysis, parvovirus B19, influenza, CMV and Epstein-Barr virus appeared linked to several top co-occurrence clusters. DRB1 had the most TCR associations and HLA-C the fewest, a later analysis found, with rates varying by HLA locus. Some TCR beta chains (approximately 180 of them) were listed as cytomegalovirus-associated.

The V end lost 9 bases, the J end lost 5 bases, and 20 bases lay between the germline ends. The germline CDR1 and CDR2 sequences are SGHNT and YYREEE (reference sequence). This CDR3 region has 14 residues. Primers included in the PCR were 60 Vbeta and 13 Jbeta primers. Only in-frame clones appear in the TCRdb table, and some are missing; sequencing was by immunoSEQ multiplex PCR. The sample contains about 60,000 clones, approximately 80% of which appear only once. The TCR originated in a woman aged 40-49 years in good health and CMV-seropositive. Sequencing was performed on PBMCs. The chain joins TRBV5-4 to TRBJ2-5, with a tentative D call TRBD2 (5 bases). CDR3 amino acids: CATGLATQRETQYF. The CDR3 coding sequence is TGTGCCACCGGACTCGCCACCCAACGGGAGACCCAGTACTTC.